The 15 T cell receptor beta chains presented below share a single source sample, sequenced in a study of T cells after yellow fever vaccination. TCRdb reprocessed the 5' RACE reads via MiXCR and lists one record per CDR3 protein. The sample includes some 300,000 distinct CDR3 sequences, under 9% of them seen just once. The sequencing here drew on CD4+ T cells sorted from PBMCs, taken 5 days after the yellow fever booster vaccination. These receptors were collected from a man aged 18 to 29 who received the YFV17D yellow fever vaccine.

With respect to this clonotype: No DNA is shown, since the ends of the CDR3 on it are uncertain; the CDR3 is the one TCRdb lists. The rearrangement links TRBV6-1 to TRBJ1-2. Germline assignment: CDR1 MNHNS and CDR2 SASEGT. Counting both end residues, the CDR3 totals 13 amino acids. This CDR3 reads CASILDGNYGYTF.

This clonotype was detected many times. The CDR3 DNA follows: TGTGCCAGCAGTTATACCCAGCCCCAGGGCGCGAACACCGGGGAGCTGTTTTTT. Translating gives CASSYTQPQGANTGELFF. V gene TRBV6-5 combines with J gene TRBJ2-2, with D perhaps TRBD1 (5 bases). The V end lost 3 bases, the J end lost 0 bases, and 17 bases lay between the germline ends. This CDR3 region has 18 residues. The V gene's germline CDR1 is MNHEY and CDR2 SVGAGI.

V and J are TRBV6-5 and TRBJ2-1; D unresolved. The CDR3 covers 13 residues. The V end lost 6 bases, the J end lost 6 bases, and 12 bases lay between the germline ends. Germline-derived CDR1 and CDR2 are MNHEY and SVGAGI. The CDR3 loop is CASRPLSVNEQFF. The CDR3 nucleotides read TGTGCCAGCAGGCCCCTATCCGTCAATGAGCAGTTCTTC.

The chain links TRBV20-1 to TRBJ2-7; no definite D call. This CDR3 contains 12 residues. The germline gives CDR1 DFQATT, CDR2 SNEGSKA (reference sequence). CDR3 residues: CSPAGSNYEQYF. The CDR3 DNA is TGCAGCCCGGCTGGCTCCAACTACGAGCAGTACTTC.

This sequence joins TRBV5-1 and TRBJ2-3; no reliable D call. V lost 0 bases, J lost 5 bases, and 13 bases lay in between. This CDR3 comprises 15 residues. Germline V gives CDR1 SGHRS, CDR2 YFSETQ. The CDR3 is CASSLEAVLGDTQYF. CDR3 DNA sequence: TGCGCCAGCAGCTTGGAAGCAGTGTTAGGAGATACGCAGTATTTT.

The gene calls are TRBV20-1 and TRBJ2-3; tentative D call: TRBD2 (7 bases). CDR1 is DFQATT, CDR2 SNEGSKA, per germline (reference sequence). This CDR3 is 15 amino acids long. V was clipped by 5 bases and J by 4 bases, with 19 bases between them. The CDR3 coding sequence is TGCAGTGCTTTGAGGCCCGGGGGGCAGGCAGATACGCAGTATTTT. It specifies CSALRPGGQADTQYF.

This chain uses TRBV4-1 with TRBJ1-5; 10 bases are shared with TRBD1. There are 16 residues in the CDR3. Germline lookup yields CDR1 MGHRA and CDR2 YSYEKL. V was clipped by 1 base and J by 0 bases; unmatched bases: 0. CDR3 residues: CASSQGQGASNQPQHF. CDR3 nucleotides: TGCGCCAGCAGCCAAGGACAGGGGGCTAGCAATCAGCCCCAGCATTTT.

This clonotype was recorded at least ten times. The V and J genes are TRBV18 and TRBJ1-1; D is perhaps TRBD1 (5 bases). Germline V gene data show CDR1 as KGHSH and CDR2 as LQKENI. V lost 0 bases and J lost 0, with 5 bases in between. This CDR3 contains 14 residues. The CDR3 coding sequence is TGTGCCAGCTCACCACCGACAGTGAACACTGAAGCTTTCTTT. This translates into CASSPPTVNTEAFF.

This clonotype was seen a handful of times. V and J are TRBV9 and TRBJ2-1; 10 positions match TRBD2. The V segment lost 0 bases and the J segment 8 bases; nucleotides outside the gene matches: 5. Germline V gives CDR1 SGDLS, CDR2 YYNGEE. This CDR3 comprises 15 residues. The CDR3, as DNA: TGTGCCAGCAGCGTAGGCACTAGCGGGGCCGATGAGCAGTTCTTC. Residues: CASSVGTSGADEQFF.

The chain carries TRBV24-1 and TRBJ1-5, with a weak D call TRBD1 (5 bases). This CDR3 has 13 residues. Trimming left V 4 bases short and J 9 bases short, with 12 bases between. Germline V CDR1 and CDR2: KGHDR, SFDVKD. CDR3 region: CATSEGPDRPQHF. The CDR3 DNA is TGTGCCACCAGTGAAGGGCCTGACAGGCCCCAGCATTTT.

This clonotype was observed at least ten times. CDR3 protein: CASSLQRSSYNEQFF. For the CDR3, the DNA is TGTGCCAGCAGCTTACAGCGGAGCTCCTACAATGAGCAGTTCTTC. J is TRBJ2-1 and V is TRBV7-2, with a possible D match to TRBD2 (5 bases). Germline CDR1 and CDR2: SGHTA and FQGNSA. Deletions cut 2 bases from V and 0 bases from J, with 8 bases between. CDR3 size: 15 residues.

This chain connects TRBV5-1 to TRBJ2-1; possibly TRBD1 or TRBD2 for D (6 bases each). In germline, CDR1 is SGHRS, CDR2 YFSETQ. V was pared by 4 bases and J by 5 bases, with 16 bases between. The CDR3 length is 15 residues. CDR3 sequence reads: CASSPDPGADNEQFF. The CDR3 nucleotides read TGCGCCAGCAGCCCAGACCCGGGGGCTGACAATGAGCAGTTCTTC.

This clonotype was seen at least ten times. The J gene is TRBJ2-7, the V gene TRBV5-5; the D is unclear. Germline V lookup: CDR1 SGHKS, CDR2 YYEKEE (reference sequence). CDR3 length: 14 amino acids. V was cut by 2 bases and J by 1 base, with 10 bases left in between. The CDR3 bases are TGTGCCAGCAGCTTACGCGCAGAATCCTACGAGCAGTACTTC. Translation: CASSLRAESYEQYF.

This clonotype has at least ten counts. The V gene is TRBV12-3 or TRBV12-4, the J gene TRBJ2-1, with D perhaps TRBD1 (5 bases). Trimming cost V 6 bases and J 1 base, with 10 bases left between them. This CDR3 has 14 amino acids. CDR3 sequence (DNA): TGTGCCAGCAGACGGACAAGATCCTACAATGAGCAGTTCTTC. Amino acid sequence: CASRRTRSYNEQFF.

V usage is TRBV11-2 and J usage is TRBJ2-1; weak D call: TRBD2 (6 bases). The V gene's germline CDR1 is SGHAT and CDR2 FQNNGV. The CDR3 length is 16 residues. With 4 bases removed from V and 0 bases from J, the gap between germline ends came to 13 bases. In DNA, the CDR3 is TGTGCCAGCAGCTCAATTGGGGGGAGCTCCTACAATGAGCAGTTCTTC. Protein product: CASSSIGGSSYNEQFF.